In this sample, the clone carrying this T cell receptor beta chain turned up many times. The source of the sample is a study of regulatory T cells in long-lasting Graves disease. Background on the study: Graves' patients (newly diagnosed) had been on antithyroid drugs under 3 months.

The time point here: newly diagnosed GD, antithyroid drugs for less than 3 months. RNA extracted from PBMCs served as the sequencing template. The CDR3 totals 15 residues. Per the germline V gene, CDR1 is DFQATT and CDR2 is SNEGSKA (reference sequence). Trimming took 5 bases from V and 2 from J; bases not matched to a gene: 10. Assembly of TCR beta libraries relied on iRepertoire HTBI primers together with Arm-PCR of CDR3 regions. MiXCR, applied by TCRdb to the multiplex PCR reads, yields one record per CDR3 protein. The table lists about 530,000 distinct CDR3 sequences, around 16% of them singletons, with 20% to 25% in the top ten. This sample was also put to use in a study of T cells in Graves' hyperthyroidism and ophthalmopathy.

This TCR was sampled from a woman between 40 and 65 years old with Graves disease. The chain uses TRBV20-1 and TRBJ2-3; 7 nucleotides align to TRBD2. The material was peripheral blood mononuclear cells (PBMCs), obtained at new diagnosis, from a patient treated with antithyroid drugs. The CDR3 is CSAPGQRGLTDTQYF. The CDR3 bases are TGCAGTGCTCCAGGGCAGCGGGGTCTCACAGATACGCAGTATTTT.